These 5 T cell receptor beta chains were sequenced from one sample in a study of T-cell reconstitution after alpha-beta-depleted transplantation in children. The TCRbeta library was prepared with unique molecular identifiers. One entry per CDR3 protein, called by TCRdb with MiXCR from the PCR reads. The sample gives a few hundred thousand distinct CDR3 sequences, 9.7% of which show up once; 5% to 5.5% is in the top ten. Sequenced material: PBMCs from the stem cell graft donor, taken from the stem cell graft. The receptors here all came from a human donor who donated a stem cell graft to a child with SCID.

This clonotype was observed many times. The chain is built from TRBV6-2 or TRBV6-3 and TRBJ1-1; TRBD1 is a possible D gene (6 bases). Trimming removed 0 bases at V and 9 bases at J, with 17 bases between. CDR3 length: 15 residues. The germline V gene encodes CDR1 MNHEY and CDR2 SVGEGT. The CDR3 here is CASSYSKAGATQAFF. The CDR3 nucleotides are TGTGCCAGCAGTTACTCGAAAGCAGGGGCAACCCAAGCTTTCTTT.

Ten or more counts support this clonotype. The chain uses TRBV5-1 and TRBJ1-1; D not certain. This CDR3 has 15 amino acids. The V and J ends lost 0 bases and 2 bases respectively, with 11 bases between them. The V gene's germline CDR1 is SGHRS and CDR2 YFSETQ. In DNA form, the CDR3 reads TGCGCCAGCAGCTTGGCACCCATCGGAAACACTGAAGCTTTCTTT. Translated: CASSLAPIGNTEAFF.

The chain carries TRBV4-1 and TRBJ2-7, with 7 positions matching TRBD1. The CDR3 sequence is 14 residues long. Germline V gene data show CDR1 as MGHRA and CDR2 as YSYEKL. Unmatched junction bases numbered 4, after V lost 2 bases and J lost 3 bases. CDR3 loop: CASSQPGQNYEQYF. In nucleotides, the CDR3 is TGCGCCAGCAGCCAACCGGGACAGAACTACGAGCAGTACTTC.

This clonotype came up many times. The V gene is TRBV20-1, the J gene TRBJ2-1; the D gene is possibly TRBD1 (7 bases). V lost 0 bases and J 6 bases, leaving 21 bases between the germline ends. Germline CDR1 reads DFQATT; CDR2 reads SNEGSKA (reference sequence). This CDR3 has 17 residues. The CDR3 reads CSARDSGGGAGRNEQFF. CDR3 coding DNA: TGCAGTGCTAGAGATTCTGGAGGGGGCGCAGGGCGCAATGAGCAGTTCTTC.

This clonotype was recorded many times. The chain joins TRBV5-1 to TRBJ2-2; D is uncertain. This CDR3 has 15 amino acids. The ends were cut back, 0 bases at V and 0 bases at J, with 6 bases in the middle. Germline V CDR1 and CDR2: SGHRS, YFSETQ. The CDR3 DNA reads TGCGCCAGCAGCTTGGGCCCCGCGAACACCGGGGAGCTGTTTTTT. Amino acids: CASSLGPANTGELFF.